A selection of T cell receptor beta chains follows, all from one sample in a study of T cells in Graves' hyperthyroidism and ophthalmopathy. Via MiXCR, TCRdb re-called the multiplex PCR reads, giving one row per CDR3 protein. The sample includes 250,000 to 300,000 distinct CDR3 sequences, approximately 14% of them seen just once. Sequencing was carried out using blood. Receptors originate from a woman between 35 and 50 years old with Graves' hyperthyroidism. Each CDR3 is given with its conserved first and last residue. Each record gives: clone size, D gene, J gene, V gene, CDR3 protein, CDR3 DNA. The D gene is left open where the match is weak. Clone size is given for some rows only: seen once, a few or many times, or a class if the clone is expanded.

many	.	TRBJ1-6	TRBV7-9	CASSLWSEALHF	TGTGCCAGCAGCTTATGGAGCGAAGCCCTCCACTTT
many	TRBD2	TRBJ2-3	TRBV20-1	CSAGTSGSQTDTQYF	TGCAGTGCCGGGACTAGCGGGAGTCAAACAGATACGCAGTATTTT
many	TRBD1	TRBJ1-6	TRBV5-1	CASSLGQGSNSPLHF	TGCGCCAGCAGCCTGGGACAGGGGTCCAATTCACCCCTCCACTTT
once	.	TRBJ1-2	TRBV2	CPSSEPAYGYTF	TGTCCCAGCAGTGAACCCGCCTATGGCTACACCTTC
many	.	TRBJ2-1	TRBV6-1	CASRKIDRHNEQFF	TGTGCCAGCAGGAAAATCGACAGGCACAATGAGCAGTTCTTC
many	TRBD2	TRBJ2-7	TRBV12-3/TRBV12-4	CASTSVAGMGEQYF	TGTGCCAGCACCTCGGTAGCGGGGATGGGGGAGCAGTACTTC
many	TRBD1	TRBJ1-2	TRBV12-3/TRBV12-4	CASSSIDIRGPIRYGYTF	TGTGCCAGCAGTTCGATAGATATTAGGGGGCCCATCCGCTATGGCTACACCTTC
few	.	TRBJ1-1	TRBV15	CATNYRGGNTEAFF	TGTGCCACCAACTACCGAGGAGGGAACACTGAAGCTTTCTTT
many	.	TRBJ1-2	TRBV12-3/TRBV12-4	CASSTSYGNILTAKGYTF	TGTGCCAGCAGCACTAGCTATGGAAATATACTAACGGCTAAGGGCTACACCTTC
many	TRBD1	TRBJ1-1	TRBV7-8	CASSLGATGIMNTEAFF	TGTGCCAGCAGCTTAGGCGCGACAGGGATCATGAACACTGAAGCTTTCTTT
.	TRBD2	TRBJ2-1	TRBV20-1	CSATPGTSGYNEQFF	TGCAGTGCTACTCCCGGGACTAGCGGTTACAATGAGCAGTTCTTC